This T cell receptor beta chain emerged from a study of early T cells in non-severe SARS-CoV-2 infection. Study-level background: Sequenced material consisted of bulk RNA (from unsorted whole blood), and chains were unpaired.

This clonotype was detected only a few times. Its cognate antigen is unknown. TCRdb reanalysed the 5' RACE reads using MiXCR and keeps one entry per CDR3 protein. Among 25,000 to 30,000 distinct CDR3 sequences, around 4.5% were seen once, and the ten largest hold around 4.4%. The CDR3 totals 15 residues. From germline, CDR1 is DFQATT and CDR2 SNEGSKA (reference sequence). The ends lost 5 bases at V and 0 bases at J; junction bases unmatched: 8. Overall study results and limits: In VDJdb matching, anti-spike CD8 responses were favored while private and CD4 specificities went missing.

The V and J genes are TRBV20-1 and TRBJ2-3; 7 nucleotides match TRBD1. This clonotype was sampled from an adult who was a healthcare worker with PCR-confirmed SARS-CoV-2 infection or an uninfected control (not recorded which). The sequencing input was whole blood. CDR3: CSAWTGGGSTDTQYF. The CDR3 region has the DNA TGCAGTGCTTGGACAGGCGGCGGTAGCACAGATACGCAGTATTTT.